A single sample gave rise to the 28 T cell receptor beta chains below, sequenced in a study of OX40 agonist ivuxolimab in advanced cancers. The method was immunoSEQ multiplex PCR; TCRdb's version includes in-frame clones alone and lacks a portion of them. Here the sample spans around 66,000 clones, roughly 90% being singletons. This material consisted of CD4+ or CD8+ T cells sorted from blood, taken in a trial of the OX40 agonist ivuxolimab. Every receptor here comes from an adult with an advanced solid tumor such as melanoma, head and neck, liver or kidney cancer.

For this clone: The junction does not match germline at one end; this may be a read error. This rearrangement joins TRBV4-1 to TRBJ2-3; 8 bases are shared with TRBD2. The CDR3 has 16 residues. The germline V gene has CDR1 MGHRA and CDR2 YSYEKL. CDR3 bases: TGCGCCAGCACCCAACTAGCGGTGTCTAGCACAGATACGCAGTATTTT. This sequence encodes CASTQLAVSSTDTQYF.

This chain joins TRBV25-1 and TRBJ2-7, with D hard to call. CDR3 length: 11 residues. Germline V lookup: CDR1 MGHDK, CDR2 SYGVNS. V shed 4 bases and J shed 6 bases, with 7 bases lying between them. The chain's CDR3 is CASSGLTEQYF. In DNA form, the CDR3 reads TGTGCCAGCAGTGGACTTACCGAGCAGTACTTC.

This clone has more than one count but fewer than ten. The V call is TRBV4-1, the J call TRBJ2-5; 8 nucleotides match TRBD2. Germline V gene sequence: CDR1 MGHRA, CDR2 YSYEKL. This CDR3 is 16 amino acids long. V was pared by 4 bases and J by 0 bases, with 7 bases of the junction left unmatched. The chain's CDR3 is CASSLPAGEYQETQYF. The CDR3 coding sequence is TGCGCCAGCAGCCTACCAGCGGGAGAGTACCAAGAGACCCAGTACTTC.

CDR3 amino acids: CASSYSDRGNTEAFF. The CDR3, as DNA: TGTGCCAGCAGTTACTCGGACAGGGGCAACACTGAAGCTTTCTTT. The chain carries TRBV6-6 and TRBJ1-1; TRBD1 agrees at 9 bases. Germline assignment: CDR1 MNHNY and CDR2 SVGAGI (reference sequence). CDR3 length equals 15 residues. V lost 0 bases to trimming and J lost 2 bases; unmatched junction nucleotides: 1.

The V and J genes are TRBV27 and TRBJ2-7; no definite D call. V was clipped by 6 bases and J by 4 bases, with 7 bases between them. CDR3 size: 11 residues. From germline, CDR1 is MNHEY and CDR2 SMNVEV (reference sequence). CDR3 loop: CASRSGYEQYF. The CDR3 DNA is TGTGCCAGCAGGTCAGGATACGAGCAGTACTTC.

The chain combines TRBV10-1 with TRBJ2-7; no clear D gene. V lost 0 bases, J lost 5 bases, and 11 bases lay in between. CDR3 length: 14 amino acids. Looked up from germline, CDR1 is WNHNN and CDR2 is SYGVQD (reference sequence). CDR3 protein: CASSESVGNDEQYF. For the CDR3, the DNA is TGCGCCAGCAGTGAGTCGGTGGGCAATGACGAGCAGTACTTC.

This clone was found once. The chain carries TRBV13 and TRBJ2-3; D is perhaps TRBD2 (5 bases). The CDR3 has 13 amino acids. Germline V lookup: CDR1 PRHDT, CDR2 FYEKMQ (reference sequence). Trimming removed 8 bases from V and 5 bases from J, with 14 bases in between. The CDR3 region is CASRPEDLDTQYF. The CDR3 DNA sequence: TGTGCCAGCCGTCCGGAGGATTTAGATACGCAGTATTTT.

The chain recombines TRBV11-2 with TRBJ2-7; maybe TRBD1 (5 bases). CDR3 size: 14 residues. The germline V gene has CDR1 SGHAT and CDR2 FQNNGV. Trimming took off 1 base at V and 4 bases at J, with 11 bases between the two ends. Written as DNA, the CDR3 is TGTGCCAGCAGCTTAGCGTCTGGGGCATACGAGCAGTACTTC. Translating gives CASSLASGAYEQYF.

The chain has TRBV5-5 and TRBJ2-3; TRBD1 aligns across 9 bases. This CDR3 has 16 amino acids. Germline-derived CDR1 and CDR2 are SGHKS and YYEKEE (reference sequence). With 5 bases clipped from V and 2 bases from J, the junction kept 9 bases outside the gene matches. The DNA of the CDR3 is TGTGCCAGCAGAACAACACAGGGGGCTCTCACAGATACGCAGTATTTT. Residues: CASRTTQGALTDTQYF.

This chain links TRBV5-4 with TRBJ2-7; D gene ambiguous. The CDR3 consists of 13 residues. Between the trimmed V and J ends, which lost 1 base and 3 bases, there was a span of 8 bases. In germline, CDR1 is SGHNT, CDR2 YYREEE (reference sequence). The CDR3: CASSLRPDYEQYF. CDR3 bases: TGTGCCAGCAGCTTGAGGCCTGACTACGAGCAGTACTTC.

This chain connects TRBV10-1 to TRBJ1-1, with 7 bases lining up with TRBD1. J lost 1 base, V lost 7 bases, and 6 bases had no gene match. The germline V gene encodes CDR1 WNHNN and CDR2 SYGVQD (reference sequence). The CDR3 spans 14 residues. The CDR3 DNA reads TGCGCCAGCAACGCCGGGACAGCGAACACTGAAGCTTTCTTT. Translated, it gives CASNAGTANTEAFF.

This clone was picked up one time. The V gene is TRBV2, the J gene TRBJ2-7; D call uncertain. From germline, CDR1 is SNHLY and CDR2 FYNNEI. Trimming shortened V by 6 bases and J by 6 bases, and 15 bases separated the two germline ends. The CDR3 is made up of 13 amino acids. The CDR3 DNA sequence: TGTGCCAGCAGACAAATGGAGAGTTCCGAGCAGTACTTC. Translating gives CASRQMESSEQYF.

The chain joins TRBV19 to TRBJ1-2; perhaps TRBD1 as D (6 bases). V lost 1 base to trimming and J lost 5 bases, with 17 bases between them. The CDR3 runs 16 residues. Germline V gives CDR1 LNHDA, CDR2 SQIVND (reference sequence). The CDR3 loop reads CASSIALGEGDYGYTF. The CDR3 DNA reads TGTGCCAGTAGTATAGCGTTAGGCGAGGGGGATTATGGCTACACCTTC.

The chain joins TRBV27 to TRBJ1-4; unclear D gene. The CDR3 has 15 amino acids. Germline V gene sequence: CDR1 MNHEY, CDR2 SMNVEV (reference sequence). With 4 bases removed from V and 0 bases from J, the gap between germline ends came to 9 bases. This chain's CDR3 is CASSSEFSTNEKLFF. The DNA for the CDR3 is TGTGCCAGCAGTTCCGAATTTTCAACTAATGAAAAACTGTTTTTT.

This chain uses TRBV12-5 with TRBJ1-1; D is possibly TRBD1 (5 bases). CDR3 length equals 14 residues. The V and J ends lost 6 bases and 3 bases respectively, with 14 bases between them. Germline V gene sequence: CDR1 LGHNT, CDR2 FRNRAP. The CDR3 DNA sequence: TGTGCTAGTGGCCCAGAAGGGGCGTACACTGAAGCTTTCTTT. This codes for CASGPEGAYTEAFF.

The rearrangement joins TRBV28 to TRBJ2-1; the D gene is possibly TRBD2 (6 bases). CDR1 is MDHEN and CDR2 is SYDVKM in the germline V gene. The CDR3 runs to 13 residues. Trimming left V 7 bases short and J 6 bases short, with 13 bases between. The CDR3 coding sequence is TGTGCCAGCACCTTACGGGAGTTCAATGAGCAGTTCTTC. It codes for CASTLREFNEQFF.

The chain has TRBV7-9 and TRBJ1-2; D unclear. CDR1 is SEHNR and CDR2 is FQNEAQ in the germline V gene (reference sequence). Trimming left V 1 base short and J 6 bases short, with 12 bases between. The CDR3 is made up of 14 amino acids. The CDR3 loop is CASSLVGTVHGYTF. CDR3 bases: TGTGCCAGCAGCTTAGTGGGCACCGTCCATGGCTACACCTTC.

The V and J genes are TRBV20-1 and TRBJ1-1; D unresolved. The ends were cut back, 5 bases at V and 11 bases at J, with 15 bases in the middle. This CDR3 contains 11 residues. Per the germline V gene, CDR1 is DFQATT and CDR2 is SNEGSKA (reference sequence). CDR3 in amino acids: CSAGIGLDAFF. The CDR3, as DNA: TGCAGTGCTGGGATTGGGCTTGATGCTTTCTTT.

The chain recombines TRBV5-8 with TRBJ2-7; no firm D call. In germline, CDR1 is SGHTS, CDR2 YDEGEE. The CDR3 extends over 14 amino acids. V lost 3 bases to trimming and J lost 2 bases, with 12 bases between them. In DNA, the CDR3 is TGTGCCAGCAGCTGGACCGACGGTCCCTACGAGCAGTACTTC. Translating gives CASSWTDGPYEQYF. Supplemented by reference TRBV5-8 and TRBJ2-7, the full variable domain reads EAGVTQSPTHLIKTRGQQATLRCSPISGHTSVYWYQQALGLGLQFLLWYDEGEERNRGNFPPRFSGRQFPNYSSELNVNALELEDSALYLCASSWTDGPYEQYFGPGTRLTVT.

The J gene is TRBJ1-5, the V gene TRBV28; 7 bases are a match to TRBD1. The CDR3 contains 14 residues. CDR1 MDHEN and CDR2 SYDVKM come from the germline V gene. Unmatched junction bases numbered 6, after V lost 3 bases and J lost 7 bases. The CDR3 loop reads CASSFEGARQPQHF. CDR3 DNA: TGTGCCAGCAGTTTCGAGGGGGCTAGACAGCCCCAGCATTTT.

The V and J genes are TRBV28 and TRBJ1-2; D not resolved. The CDR3 has 12 amino acids. V lost 4 bases to trimming and J lost 5 bases, with 8 bases between them. CDR1 is MDHEN and CDR2 is SYDVKM in the germline V gene. Written as DNA, the CDR3 is TGTGCCAGCAGTTCGACGGAGTATGGCTACACCTTC. Translated, it gives CASSSTEYGYTF.

This chain connects TRBV19 to TRBJ2-1; possible D gene TRBD2, 5 bases. Trimming removed 5 bases from V and 8 bases from J, with 19 bases in between. This CDR3 has 15 amino acids. CDR1 and CDR2 (germline): LNHDA, SQIVND (reference sequence). CDR3 DNA: TGTGCCAGTAGTCCAACTAGTAGACCCACCGATGAGCAGTTCTTC. This encodes CASSPTSRPTDEQFF.

V usage is TRBV18 and J usage is TRBJ2-1; 9 bases align to TRBD1. Germline values: CDR1 KGHSH, CDR2 LQKENI. The CDR3 is 14 residues long. With V trimmed by 6 bases and J by 8 bases, 8 bases remained unmatched. This chain's CDR3 is CASSLGQGNDEQFF. The DNA of the CDR3 is TGTGCCAGCTCTCTCGGACAGGGGAACGATGAGCAGTTCTTC.

The genes are TRBV7-9 and TRBJ1-1; perhaps TRBD1 as D (5 bases). Germline V CDR1 and CDR2: SEHNR, FQNEAQ (reference sequence). The CDR3 length is 17 residues. Trimming cost V 5 bases and J 5 bases, with 24 bases left between them. For the CDR3, the DNA is TGTGCCAGCAGCCCCACGCGGTCGGGCAGGGTAGGAACTGAAGCTTTCTTT. Translating gives CASSPTRSGRVGTEAFF.

The chain couples TRBV6-7 to TRBJ2-7; D may be TRBD1 (6 bases). TRBV6-7 is an open reading frame whose function is uncertain. Between the trimmed V and J ends, which lost 7 bases and 3 bases, there was a span of 10 bases. CDR3 size: 12 residues. The CDR3 sequence: CASKGVVYEQYF. As DNA, the CDR3 is TGTGCCAGCAAGGGGGTGGTCTACGAGCAGTACTTC.

This CDR3 reads CATSWTGDNSPLHF. The CDR3 nucleotides read TGTGCCACCAGCTGGACAGGGGATAATTCACCCCTCCACTTT. The gene calls are TRBV15 and TRBJ1-6; 9 bases map to TRBD1. There are 14 residues in the CDR3. Germline CDR1 LNHNV, CDR2 YYDKDF (reference sequence). V lost 5 bases, J lost 5 bases, and 1 base stayed unmatched.

J is TRBJ1-6 and V is TRBV6-5; D is uncertain. Germline V CDR1 and CDR2: MNHEY, SVGAGI. Trimming stripped 7 bases from V and 5 bases from J, with 9 bases between. This CDR3 region has 13 residues. CDR3 coding DNA: TGTGCCAGCAAGTCGGCGAATAATTCACCCCTCCACTTT. It encodes CASKSANNSPLHF.

The chain links TRBV7-9 to TRBJ2-1; D not resolved. CDR1 is SEHNR and CDR2 is FQNEAQ in the germline V gene (reference sequence). V lost 1 base to trimming and J lost 10 bases, with 8 bases between them. The CDR3 contains 12 residues. The DNA of the CDR3 is TGTGCCAGCAGCTTAGGGTCTCCCGAGCAGTTCTTC. It specifies CASSLGSPEQFF.